This T cell receptor (beta chain) was identified in a study of cytomegalovirus exposure and HLA in healthy donors (dated by TCRdb to about 2017). The study in broad terms: An earlier analysis of under 600 of the donors reported approximately 300 Gb of sequence data and roughly 110 million unique TCR beta sequences from about 200 million T cells. Along with the roughly 670-subject first cohort, a separate validation cohort of over a hundred different subjects was used. An early release that covered 500 to 800 HLA-typed donors contained around 330 gigabases of sequencing data and about 84 million unique TCR sequences. Across around 400 genotyped donors of the cohort, an average of approximately 240,000 unique TCR beta nucleotide sequences per donor were sequenced, and 15% to 20% of those sequences were non-productive. The study aimed to test whether signatures of past pathogen exposure could be identified by cataloging public T cell receptors. A later analysis re-examined previously published TCR beta repertoires from just over 650 donors and added high-resolution HLA genotyping to investigate patterns of TCR occurrence. The genetic ancestry cluster associated with self-reported Caucasian donors included approximately 85% of the roughly 360 genotyped donors. The number of donors typed differed by locus, with roughly 629-640 for A, B, C, DRB1 and DQB1, 522 for DQA1, over 600 for DPA1, and around 460 for DPB1. Both class I and class II loci were covered by HLA typing, at four-digit resolution. To predict cytomegalovirus infection status, the study combined high-throughput TCR immunosequencing, statistical association of individual TCRs with disease status, and machine learning. The study used immunosequencing to profile the T cell repertoires of under 700 subjects and linked those repertoires to cytomegalovirus serostatus. All discovery cohort repertoires had been generated on a single sequencing platform. Rather than using new phenotypic data, the later analysis identified candidate immune exposures from TCR beta sequences and from how often those sequences occurred across donors. In a later genetic analysis, genome-wide SNP genotypes for about 60% of the 666 donors were used, and that subset was treated as a discovery cohort. Four to six DR-DQ haplotypes were handled as single units for association and clustering, since linkage in the cohort was strong. Alongside the repertoire data, information on donor age, sex, ethnicity and CMV serostatus was compiled. In an earlier analysis of roughly 580 of the donors, high-throughput TCR beta sequencing was used to judge whether each TCR beta V gene segment behaved as functional or pseudogenic.

As to this clone: Its binding antigen is unknown. No much larger clone is present one base from it, and per-base qualities are unavailable.

The junction carries 10 bases between V and J, which are trimmed by 1 base and 0 bases respectively. From cysteine to phenylalanine, the CDR3 is 17 amino acids long. Only CDR3 DNA remains: 51 bases, in frame from the first base. CDR1 and CDR2 (MGHRA, YSYEKL) derive from the germline V gene. What the study reported, not specific to this receptor: Sequencing depth was assumed to be roughly uniform across donors in the presence/absence analyses, though that assumption may not hold. A further reported finding was that TCR beta sequences accurately predicted the HLA-A and HLA-B alleles for most subjects in the first cohort. In a later analysis, some 17,000 TCR beta sequences were associated with specific HLA alleles at a false discovery rate of 0.05. The earlier analysis of almost 600 of the donors excluded approximately 17 rarely observed V segments, including chromosome 9 orphons, because counts were too low. This cohort had only TCR beta chains sequenced, and the lack of alpha or paired-chain data limited which features could be detected. The sequencing pipeline was judged likely to have produced a cluster of highly shared sequence variants as a technical artifact. In a later analysis, HLA-associated TCR beta chains were found to be more clonally expanded and to have lower generation probabilities than equally common non-associated chains. An association between a missense DCLRE1C variant and V-gene and J-gene trimming of TCR beta chains was found in a later genetic analysis and replicated in an independent cohort. In a later analysis, most CMV-associated TCR beta chains were found to appear HLA-restricted, with HLA associations seemingly driven largely by CMV exposure. Because the 87-base-pair reads could not distinguish some IMGT-functional V segments, including TRBV6-2 and TRBV6-3, those segments were excluded. HLA typing was unavailable for some donors at each locus, so association tests used only the typed subset. According to a later analysis, TCR association rates differed among HLA loci, with DRB1 alleles showing the most associated TCRs and HLA-C alleles showing the fewest. Assigning TCR associations to individual alleles was difficult when HLA alleles, especially DR and DQ, strongly co-occurred. It was suggested by the authors that the approach could potentially be generalized to other disease states and immunological phenotypes. A later genetic analysis reported fewer N-insertions in productive TCRs among donors in an Asian-associated ancestry cluster than the roughly 700-donor mean. Linkage disequilibrium might explain the correlated functional status among segregating V segments, but an unknown experimental factor could not be excluded. A total of 150 to 200 TCR beta chains were listed by the study as associated with cytomegalovirus. Three of the identified cytomegalovirus-associated TCR beta chains were confirmed in vitro to be specific for cytomegalovirus antigens. According to a later analysis, parvovirus B19, influenza, CMV and Epstein-Barr virus appeared linked to several top co-occurrence clusters. For the cohort, immune exposure information was limited to CMV serostatus. While some public TCRs were present in many individuals, most TCR sequences turned up only very rarely across donors. Broadly in line with IMGT annotations, most TCR beta V segments showed up in productive rearrangements about 87% or about 30% of the time in an earlier analysis of 587 of the donors. The classifier was reported to diagnose cytomegalovirus status with high specificity and sensitivity in both the original cohort and the validation cohort.

The library was made by the immunoSEQ multiplex PCR assay. For the multiplex PCR, a mixture combining 60 forward primers for TCR Vbeta segments and 13 reverse primers for TCR Jbeta segments was used. A multiplex PCR assay on genomic DNA amplified the CDR3 region of rearranged TCR beta genes. The amplified TCR beta libraries were sequenced on the Illumina HiSeq System as 87-base-pair reads. The study's own analysis went as follows. A later analysis counted tens of millions of unique TCR beta chains across the 666 repertoires, and approximately 11 million of these chains were shared by at least two donors. A nearest-neighbor algorithm error-corrected the raw reads and collapsed the reads into unique sequences, merging closely related sequences to remove PCR and sequencing errors. Alignment of CDR3 sequences to IMGT reference sequences was used to assign V, D and J gene segments. For a sequence to be retained, a match of at least six nucleotides was required to both a V gene segment and a J gene segment. A rearrangement counted as productive if the CDR3 had no stop codons and remained in frame with V and J, and every other rearrangement counted as non-productive. Following IMGT convention, CDR3 was defined as the stretch from the second conserved V-encoded cysteine up to the conserved J-encoded phenylalanine. In an earlier analysis of approximately 500 of the donors, sequences lacking an unambiguous match to a single V gene segment were excluded. An earlier analysis of fewer than 750 of the donors called V segments functional above 56.7% productive rearrangements and segregating when the between-donor standard deviation exceeded 5%. A statistical classification framework was developed to diagnose cytomegalovirus status using the catalog of TCR beta chain sequences. V and J gene assignment, in a later analysis, came from comparing TCR nucleotide sequences with IMGT/GENE-DB human TR gene sequences. A later analysis assigned CDR3 sequences and most-parsimonious VDJ recombination scenarios with the TCRdist pipeline. In a later analysis, each TCR beta chain was defined by its CDR3 amino acid sequence together with its V-gene family, and reads without a unique V-gene family were excluded. In a later analysis, 500 to 700 highly shared, low-generation-probability nucleotide sequences were removed to address suspected cross-contamination and a sequencing artifact. A later analysis calculated a clonal expansion index for each public chain from normalized within-repertoire ranks of inferred template counts. A later analysis computed generation probabilities with a VDJ recombination model fitted to out-of-frame rearrangements, and checked the results against IGoR. In a later analysis, TCR-TCR, TCR-HLA and TCR-CMV co-occurrence was scored with hypergeometric tests, and a repertoire-size bias correction was applied to TCR pairs. False discovery rates were estimated in a later analysis by permuting HLA or CMV assignments 20 times. A later analysis grouped co-occurring TCRs with DBSCAN, adding TCRdist sequence similarity when clustering within HLA-allele-positive subsets. Repertoires with fewer than 30,000 or more than 120,000 public chains, plus five repertoires with anomalous nucleotide sharing, were excluded from co-occurrence clustering. Here the immuneACCESS table is served through TCRdb, limited to in-frame sequences with V and J called. Missing clones are a known gap in these copies; in checked studies unresolved V genes cover under half, and the rest lacks a known reason. That table furnishes V, J and clone size, whereas the DNA furnished D and trimming. The sample contains some 150,000 clones, 60% to 80% of them found a single time. The ten largest account for around 7.1% of the sample.

In total, approximately 610 healthy bone marrow donors made up the cohort. At the time of sampling, every cohort member was nominally healthy, though immune exposures that went unrecorded were likely present. The donor was CMV seropositive and was included in the group of 250 to 350 seropositive cohort members. Each donor provided a peripheral blood sample, and peripheral blood mononuclear cells were used for TCR beta sequencing. The Qiagen DNeasy Blood Extraction Kit was used to extract genomic DNA from the blood cell samples. The specimen was PBMCs. Here the chain combines TRBV4-1 and TRBJ1-6; the D gene cannot be named for sure. This sequence was found in a woman aged 35 to 49 in good health and CMV-seropositive. Here the CDR3 is given as CASSQVFSVSYNSPLHF. At the DNA level, the sequence is TGCGCCAGCAGCCAAGTGTTTTCAGTCTCCTATAATTCACCCCTCCACTTT.